The rows below give T cell receptor beta chains drawn from one sample of a study of liver allograft versus peripheral blood T cells. Each CDR3 protein is one row after TCRdb ran MiXCR on the reads. The sample has roughly 6,700 distinct CDR3 sequences, roughly 18% seen once. These receptors originate from a human patient who had a liver transplant. Some T cells may arise from the graft donor. The CDR3 runs from the conserved cysteine through the conserved F or W. The D gene is left open where the match is weak. Not all rows give a size; the values are once, few, many and, for expanded clones, a class.

size	V	D	J	DNA	CDR3
few	TRBV9	TRBD1	TRBJ2-3	TGTGCCAGCAGCTACGACATGGGGACAGGGAGTCTGTGGGATACGCAGTATTTT	CASSYDMGTGSLWDTQYF
-	TRBV7-9	-	TRBJ1-1	TGTGCCAGCAGCTCCGGGGGGGAGCACGGGGCTTTCTTT	CASSSGGEHGAFF
medium-sized	TRBV29-1	-	TRBJ1-1	TGCAGCGTTGGGGAAGGCTTTAACACTGAAGCTTTCTTT	CSVGEGFNTEAFF
-	TRBV19	-	TRBJ1-1	TGTGCCGGTAGTATCGAACGCAAGAACACTGAAGCTTTCTTT	CAGSIERKNTEAFF
medium-sized	TRBV10-3	-	TRBJ2-5	TGTGCCATCAGTCGTACGATAAGGAAGACCCAGTACTTC	CAISRTIRKTQYF
few	TRBV5-5	-	TRBJ2-1	TGTGCCAGCAGCTCAGCTCAGGCTTTAGAGCAGCAGTTCTTC	CASSSAQALEQQFF
-	TRBV7-9	-	TRBJ2-7	TGTGCCAGCAGCTTAGGGGGGGACGAGCAGTACTTC	CASSLGGDEQYF
many	TRBV7-9	-	TRBJ1-2	TGTGCCAGCAGCTTAGTAGGGAAATATGGCTACACCTTC	CASSLVGKYGYTF
-	TRBV27	TRBD1	TRBJ1-1	TGTGCCAGCAGGGGACAGGGGGAGACTGAAGCTTTCTTT	CASRGQGETEAFF
-	TRBV2	-	TRBJ1-1	TGTGCCAGCAGTGAGCTCGTTGAAGCTTTCTTT	CASSELVEAFF
-	TRBV7-9	-	TRBJ1-1	TGTGCCCACGGGGGGGCGGATGAAGCTTTCTTT	CAHGGADEAFF
medium-sized	TRBV10-3	-	TRBJ1-4	TGTGCCATCAGTGAGTCGTTAGTGGACAGCTACTATGAAAAACTGTTTTTT	CAISESLVDSYYEKLFF
many	TRBV5-4	-	TRBJ1-2	TGTGCCAGCAGCTTGCTTTCCAATTTTGATGGCTACACCTTC	CASSLLSNFDGYTF
-	TRBV7-9	-	TRBJ1-1	TGTGCCAGCAGCTTAGCGATGGATGAAGCTTTCTTT	CASSLAMDEAFF
-	TRBV7-6	-	TRBJ2-1	TGTGCCAGCAGCTTCCCATACAATGAGCAGTTCTTC	CASSFPYNEQFF
few	TRBV19	-	TRBJ1-5	TGTGCCAGTCGGGGGTGGGGGAGCAATCAGCCCCAGCATTTT	CASRGWGSNQPQHF
medium-sized	TRBV6-2/TRBV6-3	-	TRBJ2-2	TGTGCCAGCAGTTACTCGTTTCCAGGGTTTGGAGCCGGGGAGCTGTTTTTT	CASSYSFPGFGAGELFF
-	TRBV5-6	TRBD1	TRBJ1-6	TGTGCCAGCAGCTACGGACAGGATCATAATTCACCCCTCCACTTT	CASSYGQDHNSPLHF
-	TRBV20-1	-	TRBJ1-5	TGCAGTGCTAGAGGAGACAGGCCTGATCAGCCCCAGCATTTT	CSARGDRPDQPQHF
-	TRBV10-3	TRBD1	TRBJ2-7	TGTGCCATCAGTGAGTCGGACAGGGCGGGGCCCTACGAGCAGTACTTC	CAISESDRAGPYEQYF
-	TRBV5-6	TRBD1	TRBJ2-7	TGTGCCAGCAGCTTGTTTACAGGGGCCTACGAGCAGTACTTC	CASSLFTGAYEQYF
few	TRBV20-1	-	TRBJ1-2	TGCAGTGCTAATTACGCGGAACCAAACTATGGCTACACCTTC	CSANYAEPNYGYTF
few	TRBV7-9	-	TRBJ2-7	TGTGCCAGCAGCGGAGGGACTGATTACGAGCAGTACTTC	CASSGGTDYEQYF
many	TRBV9	-	TRBJ1-1	TGTGCCAGCAGCGTCTCGGGGCTGGGCACTGAAGCTTTCTTT	CASSVSGLGTEAFF
few	TRBV5-4	-	TRBJ2-6	TGTGCCAGCAGCTTGGGCTCAAACTCTGGGGCCAACGTCCTGACTTTC	CASSLGSNSGANVLTF
few	TRBV19	-	TRBJ1-5	TGTGCCACCAGAGCCTTTTATAGCAATCAGCCCCAGCATTTT	CATRAFYSNQPQHF
many	TRBV24-1	-	TRBJ2-2	TGTGCCACCAGTGAGTCAGGGTACGACACCGGGGAGCTGTTTTTT	CATSESGYDTGELFF
-	TRBV9	TRBD2	TRBJ2-3	TGTGCCAGCAGCGTAGCTGTCACTAGCGGGGACACAGATACGCAGTATTTT	CASSVAVTSGDTDTQYF
few	TRBV5-6	-	TRBJ2-2	TGTGCCAGCTCGGACGGGTCCACCGGGGAGCTGTTTTTT	CASSDGSTGELFF
many	TRBV27	-	TRBJ1-1	TGTGCCAGCAGTTTGGCCGGGACAAACACTGAAGCTTTCTTT	CASSLAGTNTEAFF